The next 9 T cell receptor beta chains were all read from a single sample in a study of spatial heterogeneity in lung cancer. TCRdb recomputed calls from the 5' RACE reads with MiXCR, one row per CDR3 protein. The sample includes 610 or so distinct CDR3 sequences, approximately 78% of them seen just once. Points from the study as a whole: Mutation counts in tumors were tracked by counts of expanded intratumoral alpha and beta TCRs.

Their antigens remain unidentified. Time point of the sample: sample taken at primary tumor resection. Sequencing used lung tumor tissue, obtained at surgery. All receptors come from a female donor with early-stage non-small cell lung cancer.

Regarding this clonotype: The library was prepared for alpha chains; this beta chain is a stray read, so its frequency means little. The CDR3 sequence: CASSPDRGNSPLHF. The CDR3 nucleotides read TGTGCCAGCAGCCCCGACAGGGGTAATTCACCCCTCCACTTT. The genes are TRBV7-9 and TRBJ1-6; 8 bases align to TRBD1. Germline values: CDR1 SEHNR, CDR2 FQNEAQ (reference sequence). The CDR3 consists of 14 residues. J lost 6 bases, V lost 5 bases, and 3 bases had no gene match.

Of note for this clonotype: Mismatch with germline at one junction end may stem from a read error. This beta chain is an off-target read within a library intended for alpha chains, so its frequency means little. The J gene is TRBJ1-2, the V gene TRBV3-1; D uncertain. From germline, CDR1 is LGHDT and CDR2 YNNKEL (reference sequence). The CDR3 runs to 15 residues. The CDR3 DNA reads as TGTGCCAGCAGCCAAGATGTAATCGCGAACTATGGCTACCCCTTC. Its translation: CASSQDVIANYGYPF.

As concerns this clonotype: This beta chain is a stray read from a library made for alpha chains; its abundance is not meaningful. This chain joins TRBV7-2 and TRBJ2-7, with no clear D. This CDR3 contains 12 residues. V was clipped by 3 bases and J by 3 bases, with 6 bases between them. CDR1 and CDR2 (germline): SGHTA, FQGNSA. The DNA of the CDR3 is TGTGCCAGCAGCTTCGATCGCTACGAGCAGTACTTC. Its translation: CASSFDRYEQYF. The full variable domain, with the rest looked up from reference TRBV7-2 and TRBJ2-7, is GAGVSQSPSNKVTEKGKDVELRCDPISGHTALYWYRQSLGQGLEFLIYFQGNSAPDKSGLPSDRFSAERTGGSVSTLTIQRTQQEDSAVYLCASSFDRYEQYFGPGTRLTVT.

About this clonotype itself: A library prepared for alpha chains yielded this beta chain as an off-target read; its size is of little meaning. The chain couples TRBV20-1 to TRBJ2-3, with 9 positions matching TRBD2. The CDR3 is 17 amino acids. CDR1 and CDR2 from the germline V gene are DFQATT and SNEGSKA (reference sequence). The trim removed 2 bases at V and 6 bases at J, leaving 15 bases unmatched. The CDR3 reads CSARYTSGWLGSDTQYF. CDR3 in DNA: TGCAGTGCTAGATACACTAGCGGGTGGCTGGGGTCGGATACGCAGTATTTT.

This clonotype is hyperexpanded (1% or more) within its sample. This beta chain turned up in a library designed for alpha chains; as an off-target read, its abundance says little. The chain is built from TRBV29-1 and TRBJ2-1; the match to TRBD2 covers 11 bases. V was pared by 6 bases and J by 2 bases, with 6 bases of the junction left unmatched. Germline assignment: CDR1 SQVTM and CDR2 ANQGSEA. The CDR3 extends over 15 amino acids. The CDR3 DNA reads TGCAGCGTAGATACTAGCGGGAGAACCTACAATGAGCAGTTCTTC. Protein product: CSVDTSGRTYNEQFF.

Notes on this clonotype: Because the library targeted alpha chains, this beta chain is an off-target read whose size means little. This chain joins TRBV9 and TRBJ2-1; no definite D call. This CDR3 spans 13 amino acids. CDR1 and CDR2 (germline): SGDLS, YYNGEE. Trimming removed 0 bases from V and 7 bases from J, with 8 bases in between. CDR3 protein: CASSVATGNEQFF. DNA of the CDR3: TGTGCCAGCAGCGTAGCTACTGGGAATGAGCAGTTCTTC.

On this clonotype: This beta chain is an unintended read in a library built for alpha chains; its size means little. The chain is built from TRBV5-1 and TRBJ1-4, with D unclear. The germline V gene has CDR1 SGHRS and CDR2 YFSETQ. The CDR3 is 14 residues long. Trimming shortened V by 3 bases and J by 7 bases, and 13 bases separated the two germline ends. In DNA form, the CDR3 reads TGCGCCAGCAGCTCTCAATTAGGTGGTGAAAAACTGTTTTTT. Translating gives CASSSQLGGEKLFF.

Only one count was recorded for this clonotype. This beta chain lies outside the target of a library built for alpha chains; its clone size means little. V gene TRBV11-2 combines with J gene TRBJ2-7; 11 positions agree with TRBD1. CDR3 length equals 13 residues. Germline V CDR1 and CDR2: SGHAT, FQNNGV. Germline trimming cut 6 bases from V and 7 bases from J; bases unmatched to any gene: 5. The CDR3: CASRLGTGGEQYF. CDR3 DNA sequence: TGTGCCAGCAGACTTGGGACAGGGGGTGAGCAGTACTTC.

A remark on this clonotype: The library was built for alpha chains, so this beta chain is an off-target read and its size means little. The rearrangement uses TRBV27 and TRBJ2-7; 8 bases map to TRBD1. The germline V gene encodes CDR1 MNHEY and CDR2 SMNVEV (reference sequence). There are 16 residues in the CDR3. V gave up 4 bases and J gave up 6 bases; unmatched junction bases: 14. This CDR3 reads CASSSRTGRNRGEQYF. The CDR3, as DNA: TGTGCCAGCAGTTCCAGGACAGGGCGTAATAGAGGCGAGCAGTACTTC.